These 19 T cell receptor beta chains were all obtained from the same sample, sequenced in a study of blood T cell repertoires in COVID-19. This table comes from immunoSEQ multiplex PCR, and its TCRdb copy is limited to in-frame clones, with some not included. Here the sample spans 120,000 or so clones, around three quarters being singletons. Sample: peripheral blood. These receptor sequences come from a man aged 40-49 years with active or convalescent COVID-19.

The chain has TRBV9 and TRBJ2-7; D remains ambiguous. V lost 2 bases and J 2 bases, leaving 14 bases between the germline ends. Germline loops: CDR1 SGDLS, CDR2 YYNGEE. CDR3 length: 15 residues. CDR3 sequence reads: CASSVDQSRAYEQYF. The CDR3 DNA follows: TGTGCCAGCAGCGTCGACCAAAGTCGGGCCTACGAGCAGTACTTC.

The chain recombines TRBV27 with TRBJ2-1, with 14 bases matching TRBD2. This CDR3 has 17 amino acids. CDR1 is MNHEY, CDR2 SMNVEV, per germline (reference sequence). The ends lost 4 bases at V and 4 bases at J; junction bases unmatched: 6. The CDR3 loop reads CASSSQGLAGAYNEQFF. In nucleotides, the CDR3 is TGTGCCAGCAGTTCCCAGGGACTAGCGGGAGCATACAATGAGCAGTTCTTC.

The rearrangement uses TRBV19 and TRBJ2-2; 7 bases are shared with TRBD2. In germline, CDR1 is LNHDA, CDR2 SQIVND (reference sequence). The CDR3 covers 13 residues. The trim removed 8 bases at V and 6 bases at J, leaving 6 bases unmatched. Here the CDR3 DNA reads TGTGCCAGTTCGGGGGGAGTCCCCGGGGAGCTGTTTTTT. Its translation is CASSGGVPGELFF.

The gene calls are TRBV5-4 and TRBJ2-7; 11 bases fit TRBD2. The V gene end was trimmed by 0 bases and the J gene end by 2 bases; junction bases not matched to a gene: 1. The length of the CDR3 is 15 residues. Germline V gene data show CDR1 as SGHNT and CDR2 as YYREEE (reference sequence). This CDR3 is CASSLGLAGTYEQYF. CDR3 in DNA: TGTGCCAGCAGCTTGGGACTAGCGGGAACCTACGAGCAGTACTTC.

The chain links TRBV19 to TRBJ1-3, with 7 bases aligning to TRBD1. Per the germline V gene, CDR1 is LNHDA and CDR2 is SQIVND (reference sequence). The CDR3 sequence is 13 residues long. V dropped 10 bases and J dropped 3; count of bases not matched to a gene: 6. As DNA, the CDR3 is TGTGCCACCACGGACAGGATTGGAAACACCATATATTTT. Amino acid sequence: CATTDRIGNTIYF.

This clone was recorded a few times. The chain couples TRBV19 to TRBJ1-6; TRBD1 agrees at 11 bases. V gave up 7 bases and J gave up 9 bases; unmatched junction bases: 5. The CDR3 totals 14 residues. Looked up from germline, CDR1 is LNHDA and CDR2 is SQIVND (reference sequence). The CDR3 reads CASKSGTGGSPLHF. For the CDR3, the DNA is TGTGCCAGTAAATCCGGGACAGGGGGTTCACCCCTCCACTTT. Looking up the rest from reference TRBV19 and TRBJ1-6 gives the full variable domain: DGGITQSPKYLFRKEGQNVTLSCEQNLNHDAMYWYRQDPGQGLRLIYYSQIVNDFQKGDIAEGYSVSREKKESFPLTVTSAQKNPTAFYLCASKSGTGGSPLHFGNGTRLTVT.

The chain recombines TRBV11-2 with TRBJ1-1; 8 nucleotides line up with TRBD1. The CDR3 totals 13 residues. Trimming at V came to 0 bases and at J to 11 bases, leaving 5 bases not matched to a gene. Germline CDR1 reads SGHAT; CDR2 reads FQNNGV. CDR3 DNA: TGTGCCAGCAGCTTAGACAGGGGGCACGTCGCTTTCTTT. Its protein is CASSLDRGHVAFF. The full variable domain, rest sourced from reference TRBV11-2 and TRBJ1-1, is EAGVAQSPRYKIIEKRQSVAFWCNPISGHATLYWYQQILGQGPKLLIQFQNNGVVDDSQLPKDRFSAERLKGVDSTLKIQPAKLEDSAVYLCASSLDRGHVAFFGQGTRLTVV.

This clone was counted only a few times. The rearrangement links TRBV30 to TRBJ2-3; D is unresolved. V was clipped by 7 bases and J by 6 bases, with 14 bases between them. From germline, CDR1 is GTSNPN and CDR2 SVGIG (reference sequence). This CDR3 is 12 amino acids long. CDR3 nucleotide sequence: TGTGCCTCCCAAGAGGCGGCGGATACGCAGTATTTT. Encoded protein: CASQEAADTQYF. The whole variable domain, remainder taken from reference TRBV30 and TRBJ2-3, is SQTIHQWPATLVQPVGSPLSLECTVEGTSNPNLYWYRQAAGRGLQLLFYSVGIGQISSEVPQNLSASRPQDRQFILSSKKLLLSDSGFYLCASQEAADTQYFGPGTRLTVL.

J is TRBJ1-6 and V is TRBV7-9; 9 bases align to TRBD1. The V and J ends lost 6 bases and 7 bases, in that order; junction bases with no gene match: 7. The CDR3 is 15 residues long. Looked up from germline, CDR1 is SEHNR and CDR2 is FQNEAQ (reference sequence). CDR3 region: CASRSGTGSNSPLHF. DNA of the CDR3: TGTGCCAGCAGATCCGGGACAGGGTCGAATTCACCCCTCCACTTT.

The CDR3 DNA reads TGCGCCAGCAGCCTAGGTTCGTCAGGGGGCACAGATACGCAGTATTTT. It codes for CASSLGSSGGTDTQYF. This sequence joins TRBV5-1 and TRBJ2-3; possible D gene TRBD1, 6 bases. V lost 4 bases and J 1 base, leaving 16 bases between the germline ends. The CDR3 loop spans 16 amino acids. Germline V gene lookup returns CDR1 SGHRS and CDR2 YFSETQ.

The V gene is TRBV2, the J gene TRBJ2-7, with D perhaps TRBD1 (5 bases). The germline CDR1 and CDR2 sequences are SNHLY and FYNNEI. This CDR3 contains 13 residues. V gave up 9 bases and J gave up 0 bases, with 12 bases separating them. The CDR3 protein is CARRQSSSYEQYF. The CDR3 nucleotides read TGTGCCAGGAGACAGTCAAGCTCCTACGAGCAGTACTTC.

For the CDR3, the DNA is TGTGCCACCAGTGCCCCCATGAACACTGAAGCTTTCTTT. Encoded protein: CATSAPMNTEAFF. The rearrangement uses TRBV24-1 and TRBJ1-1; D not resolved. In germline, CDR1 is KGHDR, CDR2 SFDVKD. Trimming took off 5 bases at V and 0 bases at J, with 6 bases between the two ends. This CDR3 spans 13 amino acids.

V and J are TRBV6-5 and TRBJ2-2; a possible D gene is TRBD1 (5 bases). The CDR3 sequence is 15 residues long. CDR1 is MNHEY, CDR2 SVGAGI, per germline. V lost 6 bases, J lost 2 bases, and 13 bases lay in between. CDR3 DNA sequence: TGTGCCAGCAGGAAAACAGGACCTAACACCGGGGAGCTGTTTTTT. It encodes CASRKTGPNTGELFF.

This clone was seen a single time. CDR3 protein: CASSGPSAPNYGYTF. DNA of the CDR3: TGTGCCAGTAGTGGGCCGTCCGCTCCCAACTATGGCTACACCTTC. The rearrangement joins TRBV19 to TRBJ1-2; D remains ambiguous. Between the trimmed V and J ends, which lost 5 bases and 2 bases, there was a span of 15 bases. The CDR3 runs 15 residues. Germline values: CDR1 LNHDA, CDR2 SQIVND (reference sequence).

The genes are TRBV6-1 and TRBJ2-5; the D is unclear. Germline V gene sequence: CDR1 MNHNS, CDR2 SASEGT. The CDR3 runs 16 residues. V dropped 3 bases and J dropped 0 bases, with 14 bases sitting between them. CDR3 protein: CASSDRLTGYQETQYF. DNA of the CDR3: TGTGCCAGCAGTGATAGGCTCACCGGGTACCAAGAGACCCAGTACTTC.

The chain employs TRBV30 and TRBJ2-2, with 12 bases that match TRBD2. V lost 6 bases to trimming and J lost 0 bases; unmatched junction nucleotides: 8. From germline, CDR1 is GTSNPN and CDR2 SVGIG (reference sequence). The CDR3 consists of 17 residues. The chain's CDR3 is CACPRGLAGTNTGELFF. The DNA for the CDR3 is TGTGCCTGCCCAAGGGGACTAGCGGGTACGAACACCGGGGAGCTGTTTTTT.

J is TRBJ1-6 and V is TRBV5-8; D is unclear. The CDR3 is 15 residues long. The V end was cut by 0 bases, the J end by 8 bases, with 12 bases between. Germline V CDR1 and CDR2: SGHTS, YDEGEE. The CDR3 spells CASSLAFRVDSPLHF. The CDR3 coding sequence is TGTGCCAGCAGCTTGGCATTCCGGGTGGATTCACCCCTCCACTTT.

The chain couples TRBV4-3 to TRBJ1-6; D is possibly TRBD1 (5 bases). This CDR3 comprises 12 residues. V dropped 1 base and J dropped 15 bases, with 10 bases sitting between them. Germline CDR1 is LGHNA and CDR2 is YSLEER. CDR3 residues: CASSQGTTVLHF. The CDR3, as DNA: TGCGCCAGCAGCCAAGGGACAACAGTCCTCCACTTT.

In its sample, this clone was seen a few times. The CDR3 DNA follows: TGTGCCATCGGAGTGGACAGTTCTTCACCCCTCCACTTT. As protein: CAIGVDSSSPLHF. The chain has TRBV10-3 and TRBJ1-6, with TRBD1 as a possible D gene (6 bases). This CDR3 is built from 13 residues. V shed 8 bases and J shed 9 bases, with 14 bases lying between them. CDR1 is ENHRY and CDR2 is SYGVKD in the germline V gene.